Sequencing of this T cell receptor beta chain was carried out in a study of blood T cell repertoires in COVID-19. Study details: Collection of acute and convalescent COVID-19 samples took place in the United States, Italy and Spain. Sources were T cells, B-cell-depleted T cells, or PBMCs; the material itself was cDNA or gDNA.

V was pared by 1 base and J by 3 bases, with 15 bases between. The CDR3 is 16 amino acids. Germline lookup yields CDR1 SGHVS and CDR2 FQNEAQ. Measured with immunoSEQ multiplex PCR; TCRdb has only the in-frame clones, and not every one. The repertoire holds about 98,000 clones, with approximately 82% as singletons. The sequence came from a man between 65 and 85 years old with active or convalescent COVID-19. The sample taken for sequencing was peripheral blood. V gene TRBV7-8 combines with J gene TRBJ2-5, with D possibly matching TRBD2 (5 bases). In DNA form, the CDR3 reads TGTGCCAGCAGCTTAGTTCGGGGAGTCGTAAAAGAGACCCAGTACTTC. Translation gives CASSLVRGVVKETQYF.